The 32 T cell receptor beta chains presented below share a single source sample, sequenced in a study of blood T cells in healthy people across ages (dated by TCRdb to the mid-2010s). The library was built by means of 5' RACE. Instrument used: Illumina HiSeq 2500. The second PCR ran for about 6 to 12 cycles and used a J-beta primer mix along with a sample-barcoded 5' primer. TCRdb itself trimmed the public reads at Q25 with fastp, ran MiXCR and retained productive beta chains. When rows share a CDR3 protein, they turn into one entry using the most common DNA and genes. The sample includes roughly 1,000,000 distinct CDR3 sequences, with almost 25% observed a single time. The ten largest clones add up to approximately 0.79% of the sample. The same data also went into a second study, on T cells of mothers and their children.

Sequenced input: blood. All receptors come from a girl aged 2 to 10 in good health.

This clonotype has more than one count but fewer than ten. The chain joins TRBV7-9 to TRBJ1-2, with D perhaps TRBD1 (5 bases). The germline CDR1 and CDR2 sequences are SEHNR and FQNEAQ (reference sequence). Trimming pared 1 base from V and 5 bases from J, leaving 11 bases between. The CDR3 covers 14 residues. CDR3 coding DNA: TGTGCCAGCAGCTTAGAGACAGACTTATATGGCTACACCTTC. It specifies CASSLETDLYGYTF.

There are a few counts of this clonotype. The genes are TRBV28 and TRBJ2-7; D is possibly TRBD1 or TRBD2 (5 bases each). Trimming removed 8 bases at V and 2 bases at J, with 19 bases between. This CDR3 is built from 15 residues. Germline lookup yields CDR1 MDHEN and CDR2 SYDVKM. The CDR3 reads CASVGETLRPYEQYF. The DNA for the CDR3 is TGTGCCAGCGTGGGGGAGACACTGAGACCCTACGAGCAGTACTTC. Full variable domain (outside the CDR3, taken from reference TRBV28 and TRBJ2-7): DVKVTQSSRYLVKRTGEKVFLECVQDMDHENMFWYRQDPGLGLRLIYFSYDVKMKEKGDIPEGYSVSREKKERFSLILESASTNQTSMYLCASVGETLRPYEQYFGPGTRLTVT.

The chain combines TRBV5-1 with TRBJ2-3; D gene unclear. V lost 0 bases and J lost 0, with 14 bases in between. The CDR3 loop spans 17 amino acids. In germline, CDR1 is SGHRS, CDR2 YFSETQ. DNA for the CDR3: TGCGCCAGCAGCTTGGCCATACGGGCGCCTAGCACAGATACGCAGTATTTT. Translated: CASSLAIRAPSTDTQYF.

The chain links TRBV4-3 to TRBJ2-1; 11 nucleotides match TRBD2. CDR1 is LGHNA, CDR2 YSLEER, per germline. CDR3 length equals 21 residues. The V and J ends lost 0 bases and 0 bases, in that order; junction bases with no gene match: 13. The CDR3 here is CASSQDLVAGGRTSSYNEQFF. The CDR3 nucleotides read TGCGCCAGCAGCCAAGATTTGGTAGCGGGGGGGAGAACCAGCTCCTACAATGAGCAGTTCTTC.

The V and J genes are TRBV20-1 and TRBJ2-1; tentative D call: TRBD2 (5 bases). The assigned J gene may be wrong: the sequence end matches TRBJ2-5 better. The CDR3 consists of 17 residues. Germline CDR1 DFQATT, CDR2 SNEGSKA (reference sequence). CDR3 protein: CSARDLLDSRGTETQYF. The CDR3 region has the DNA TGCAGTGCTAGAGATCTTCTGGACTCACGAGGCACTGAGACCCAGTACTTC.

This clonotype was counted only a few times. V usage is TRBV6-2 or TRBV6-3 and J usage is TRBJ2-1, with 7 bases matching TRBD2. In germline, CDR1 is MNHEY, CDR2 SVGEGT. J was trimmed by 0 bases and V by 7 bases; bases with no gene match: 6. This CDR3 spans 15 amino acids. CDR3 sequence: CASTYGGSSYNEQFF. CDR3 DNA sequence: TGTGCCAGCACCTACGGGGGGAGCTCCTACAATGAGCAGTTCTTC.

A few counts support this clonotype. V and J are TRBV7-2 and TRBJ2-7, with TRBD2 as a possible D gene (6 bases). Trimming took off 6 bases at V and 3 bases at J, with 18 bases between the two ends. In germline, CDR1 is SGHTA, CDR2 FQGNSA. The CDR3 spans 15 residues. CDR3 nucleotides: TGTGCCAGCAGTCTTTACCGGGGGACGGGCTACGAGCAGTACTTC. It is translated as CASSLYRGTGYEQYF.

This clonotype was seen at least ten times. V gene TRBV7-3 combines with J gene TRBJ2-2; no reliable D call. Germline values: CDR1 SGHTA, CDR2 FQGTGA. The V end lost 3 bases, the J end lost 6 bases, and 5 bases lay between the germline ends. This CDR3 spans 12 amino acids. CDR3 sequence (DNA): TGTGCCAGCAGCTTGCCCCCCGGGGAGCTGTTTTTT. It encodes CASSLPPGELFF.

The chain is built from TRBV7-2 and TRBJ2-7; D is tentatively TRBD1 or TRBD2 (5 bases each). V lost 5 bases and J 1 base, leaving 15 bases between the germline ends. Germline V lookup: CDR1 SGHTA, CDR2 FQGNSA. The CDR3 covers 15 residues. The CDR3 bases are TGTGCCAGCAGCCAAGGGACCTTACGGTCCTACGAGCAGTACTTC. It yields the protein CASSQGTLRSYEQYF.

This clonotype was seen only a few times. V is TRBV21-1 and J is TRBJ1-2; TRBD1, the table's D call, lacks a check against the DNA. TRBV21-1 counts as a pseudogene. This CDR3 is 17 amino acids long. The CDR3 bases are TGTGCCAGCAGCAAAGCCGGGACAGGGGGCGTGACCCACGGCTACACCTTC. It codes for CASSKAGTGGVTHGYTF.

This chain connects TRBV2 to TRBJ1-4, with 9 bases lining up with TRBD1. Trimming removed 7 bases from V and 0 bases from J; junction bases left unmatched: 3. This CDR3 comprises 15 residues. Per the germline V gene, CDR1 is SNHLY and CDR2 is FYNNEI. The CDR3 here is CASNRDRATNEKLFF. CDR3 sequence (DNA): TGTGCCAGCAACCGGGACAGGGCAACTAATGAAAAACTGTTTTTT.

The gene calls are TRBV20-1 and TRBJ2-5; D is possibly TRBD1 (5 bases). With the DNA end fitting TRBJ2-7 better, the J assignment may be wrong. CDR3 size: 16 residues. CDR1 is DFQATT, CDR2 SNEGSKA, per germline (reference sequence). As DNA, the CDR3 is TGCAGTGCTAGTGGGTTCGGGCAGGGTAGTTCCTACGAGCAGTACTTC. It encodes CSASGFGQGSSYEQYF.

The chain couples TRBV5-1 to TRBJ2-2; 13 nucleotides agree with TRBD2. Germline loops: CDR1 SGHRS, CDR2 YFSETQ. With V trimmed by 2 bases and J by 0 bases, 4 bases remained unmatched. CDR3 length equals 18 residues. This CDR3 reads CASSFLLAGGPNTGELFF. In DNA, the CDR3 is TGCGCCAGCAGCTTCCTACTAGCGGGAGGGCCGAACACCGGGGAGCTGTTTTTT.

The genes are TRBV7-2 and TRBJ2-1; D not resolved. The CDR3 loop spans 17 amino acids. V was trimmed by 5 bases and J by 6 bases, leaving 23 bases between them. Germline CDR1 reads SGHTA; CDR2 reads FQGNSA. CDR3 residues: CASSPPRGAPLTNEQFF. The CDR3 nucleotides are TGTGCCAGCAGCCCCCCCCGAGGAGCGCCATTAACCAATGAGCAGTTCTTC.

DNA for the CDR3: TGTGCCACCAGCAGAGGGGACAGTGCCTACGAGCAGTACTTC. Protein product: CATSRGDSAYEQYF. The chain has TRBV15 and TRBJ2-7, with 7 bases matching TRBD1. In germline, CDR1 is LNHNV, CDR2 YYDKDF (reference sequence). The V and J ends lost 1 base and 2 bases, in that order; junction bases with no gene match: 2. The CDR3 runs to 14 residues.

J is TRBJ2-7 and V is TRBV20-1; D is perhaps TRBD1 (6 bases). The CDR3 covers 14 residues. Trimming removed 6 bases from V and 0 bases from J, with 15 bases in between. Germline CDR1 reads DFQATT; CDR2 reads SNEGSKA (reference sequence). As DNA, the CDR3 is TGCAGTGCGGGCCGGGACACCGCCTCCTACGAGCAGTACTTC. It specifies CSAGRDTASYEQYF.

The rearrangement uses TRBV2 and TRBJ2-7; D may be TRBD2 (6 bases). The CDR3 contains 13 residues. Trimming removed 8 bases at V and 1 base at J, with 12 bases between. Germline V gene data show CDR1 as SNHLY and CDR2 as FYNNEI. CDR3 region: CASHGGISYEQYF. CDR3 sequence (DNA): TGTGCCAGCCATGGGGGGATTTCCTACGAGCAGTACTTC. Variable domain in full (rest from reference TRBV2 and TRBJ2-7): EPEVTQTPSHQVTQMGQEVILRCVPISNHLYFYWYRQILGQKVEFLVSFYNNEISEKSEIFDDQFSVERPDGSNFTLKIRSTKLEDSAMYFCASHGGISYEQYFGPGTRLTVT.

The chain's CDR3 is CASSQVEGDSEQYF. CDR3 coding DNA: TGCGCCAGCAGCCAAGTTGAAGGGGATAGCGAGCAGTACTTC. The chain employs TRBV4-1 and TRBJ2-7, with D perhaps TRBD1 (5 bases). The V end was cut by 1 base, the J end by 6 bases, with 13 bases between. The germline V gene has CDR1 MGHRA and CDR2 YSYEKL. This CDR3 region has 14 residues.

This chain joins TRBV13 and TRBJ2-2; TRBD1 agrees at 8 bases. Germline V gene sequence: CDR1 PRHDT, CDR2 FYEKMQ (reference sequence). V shed 5 bases, J shed 3 bases, and the junction held 5 bases outside the gene matches. The CDR3 contains 15 residues. The CDR3 region has the DNA TGTGCCAGCAGCCGTACACAGGGGGACACCGGGGAGCTGTTTTTT. This translates into CASSRTQGDTGELFF.

The chain combines TRBV12-3 or TRBV12-4 with TRBJ1-1; D is ambiguous. CDR3 size: 14 residues. V lost 3 bases to trimming and J lost 6 bases, with 14 bases between them. CDR3 sequence: CASSLHSVGSEAFF. DNA of the CDR3: TGTGCCAGCAGTTTGCACAGCGTGGGGTCTGAAGCTTTCTTT.

This clonotype has only a few counts. The chain employs TRBV7-8 and TRBJ1-6; D is undetermined. The CDR3 is 12 residues long. Germline lookup yields CDR1 SGHVS and CDR2 FQNEAQ. Trimming cost V 4 bases and J 10 bases, with 8 bases left between them. The CDR3 reads CASSSSRSPLHF. The DNA for the CDR3 is TGTGCCAGCAGCTCCTCTCGATCACCCCTCCACTTT.

This clonotype was detected many times. The rearrangement uses TRBV5-1 and TRBJ2-5; TRBD2 matches 9 bases. This CDR3 contains 14 residues. Trimming at V came to 6 bases and at J to 0 bases, leaving 3 bases not matched to a gene. Germline V gene sequence: CDR1 SGHRS, CDR2 YFSETQ. DNA of the CDR3: TGCGCCAGCAAGACTAGCGGAAACCAAGAGACCCAGTACTTC. Its protein is CASKTSGNQETQYF.

This rearrangement joins TRBV12-3 or TRBV12-4 to TRBJ1-2; no clear D. The CDR3 contains 13 residues. Trimming shortened V by 0 bases and J by 6 bases, and 8 bases separated the two germline ends. The CDR3 bases are TGTGCCAGCAGTTTAGCGTTTGGGGATGGCTACACCTTC. Translated: CASSLAFGDGYTF.

The V gene is TRBV29-1, the J gene TRBJ2-3, with TRBD2 as a possible D gene (6 bases). The V end was cut by 0 bases, the J end by 5 bases, with 18 bases between. Per germline, CDR1 SQVTM and CDR2 ANQGSEA. This CDR3 is 16 amino acids long. The CDR3 nucleotides are TGCAGCGTTGAAGAATCAGGTCTGGCTAGCGAAGATACGCAGTATTTT. Its protein product is CSVEESGLASEDTQYF.

The chain couples TRBV4-2 to TRBJ2-7, with TRBD2 identical over 7 bases. V dropped 0 bases and J dropped 2; count of bases not matched to a gene: 4. This CDR3 is 15 amino acids long. CDR1 and CDR2 from the germline V gene are LGHNA and YNFKEQ. In DNA, the CDR3 is TGTGCCAGCAGCCAAGATCTCAGCGGGACCTACGAGCAGTACTTC. Residues: CASSQDLSGTYEQYF.

V and J are TRBV12-5 and TRBJ2-4, with 8 bases aligning to TRBD1. Germline CDR1 is LGHNT and CDR2 is FRNRAP. CDR3 length equals 17 residues. V dropped 4 bases and J dropped 2; count of bases not matched to a gene: 10. The CDR3 spells CASGSPGQGLSKNIQYF. In nucleotides, the CDR3 is TGTGCTAGTGGTTCACCCGGACAGGGCTTGTCCAAAAACATTCAGTACTTC.

Comment on this clonotype: At one boundary the junction diverges from the germline segment, which might be a read error. CDR3 protein: CAISEGTDSRNTIYF. The CDR3 DNA follows: TGTGCCATCAGTGAGGGGACGGACTCTAGAAACACCATATATTTT. V and J are TRBV10-3 and TRBJ1-3; a possible D gene is TRBD1 (5 bases). In germline, CDR1 is ENHRY, CDR2 SYGVKD. The CDR3 covers 15 residues.

The V call is TRBV7-9, the J call TRBJ2-3, with D uncertain. The germline gives CDR1 SEHNR, CDR2 FQNEAQ (reference sequence). V lost 3 bases to trimming and J lost 4 bases, with 8 bases between them. The CDR3 consists of 13 residues. The CDR3 spells CASSFNTADTQYF. CDR3 DNA: TGTGCCAGCAGCTTCAACACAGCAGATACGCAGTATTTT.

The chain has TRBV7-3 and TRBJ1-1; TRBD1 might be the D (6 bases). From germline, CDR1 is SGHTA and CDR2 FQGTGA. V was cut by 5 bases and J by 4 bases, with 17 bases left in between. This CDR3 spans 15 amino acids. CDR3 protein: CASSQEQGTFTEAFF. CDR3 coding DNA: TGTGCCAGCAGCCAAGAGCAGGGGACGTTCACTGAAGCTTTCTTT.

The rearrangement uses TRBV20-1 and TRBJ2-5; 8 positions agree with TRBD2. The DNA end favors TRBJ2-7, so the J call may be wrong. CDR1 DFQATT and CDR2 SNEGSKA come from the germline V gene (reference sequence). This CDR3 region has 13 residues. The CDR3 DNA reads TGCAGTGCTCGTAGCGGGATCTCCTACGAGCAGTACTTC. It translates to CSARSGISYEQYF.

CDR3 in DNA: TGCGCCAGCAGCTTTGTTGACTGGAGAGAGACCCAGTACTTC. Its translation is CASSFVDWRETQYF. The rearrangement joins TRBV5-1 to TRBJ2-5, with unresolved D. Per the germline V gene, CDR1 is SGHRS and CDR2 is YFSETQ. This CDR3 spans 14 amino acids. The V end was cut by 2 bases, the J end by 4 bases, with 12 bases between.

This chain links TRBV9 with TRBJ2-1, with 9 nucleotides matching TRBD1. The J call may be wrong; the DNA end is better matched by TRBJ2-5. This CDR3 has 15 amino acids. Germline assignment: CDR1 SGDLS and CDR2 YYNGEE. The CDR3 region is CASSVFGTGQETQYF. CDR3 in DNA: TGTGCCAGCAGCGTATTTGGGACAGGGCAAGAGACCCAGTACTTC.